This T cell receptor beta chain is drawn from a study of cytomegalovirus exposure and HLA in healthy donors. Study observations and caveats: Per published reports, the classifier diagnosed cytomegalovirus status with high specificity and sensitivity. First-cohort TCR clusters tended to co-occur in the approximately 130 validation repertoires, a later analysis found.

Sequenced by immunoSEQ multiplex PCR; TCRdb stores in-frame clones only, minus some. The table includes about 180,000 clones, roughly 86% detected once. On this clone itself: The antigen remains undetermined.

The V end was cut by 0 bases, the J end by 2 bases, with 5 bases between. The CDR3 consists of 14 residues. Germline V gene lookup returns CDR1 SGDLS and CDR2 YYNGEE. This TCR came from a young man in good health and CMV-seropositive. The V and J genes are TRBV9 and TRBJ1-4; D is undetermined. Specimen: PBMCs. Written as DNA, the CDR3 is TGTGCCAGCAGCGTAGGCGGGACTAATGAAAAACTGTTTTTT. Its translation: CASSVGGTNEKLFF.